These T cell receptor beta chains were read from a single sample in a study of T cell responses to AZD1222 COVID-19 vaccine. Using immunoSEQ multiplex PCR, the repertoire was profiled, and TCRdb retains in-frame clones only, with some absent. The sample holds tens of thousands of clones, approximately 90% seen once. Sequences were derived from peripheral blood, sampled on day 0 of AZD1222 vaccination. The receptors derive from an adult in good health. Each CDR3 is given with its conserved first and last residue. D genes are given only for firm matches. Not all rows give a size; the values are once, few, many and, for expanded clones, a class.

d_call	v_call	j_call	clone_size	cdr3_aa	cdr3_nt
.	TRBV7-3	TRBJ1-1	.	CASSLSEGLAFF	TGTGCCAGCAGCTTATCGGAGGGCTTGGCTTTCTTT
.	TRBV6-5	TRBJ1-4	.	CASSYSPRATNEKLFF	TGTGCCAGCAGTTACTCGCCCAGGGCAACTAATGAAAAACTGTTTTTT
.	TRBV18	TRBJ2-3	.	CASSLRGTDTQYF	TGTGCCAGCTCACTCCGAGGCACAGATACGCAGTATTTT
.	TRBV7-9	TRBJ1-1	.	CASSFHRDVFMNTEAFF	TGTGCCAGCAGCTTCCACCGGGACGTATTTATGAACACTGAAGCTTTCTTT
.	TRBV4-3	TRBJ2-2	.	CASSHEGRLNTGELFF	TGCGCCAGCAGCCATGAGGGGAGGCTAAACACCGGGGAGCTGTTTTTT
TRBD2	TRBV30	TRBJ2-3	once	CAWSPLRGSTDTQYF	TGTGCCTGGAGTCCCTTGCGGGGGAGTACAGATACGCAGTATTTT
.	TRBV7-9	TRBJ1-1	.	CASSLGVLDRNTEAFF	TGTGCCAGCAGCTTAGGGGTCCTTGACAGAAACACTGAAGCTTTCTTT
.	TRBV12-5	TRBJ2-6	.	CASGLGFSGANVLTF	TGTGCTAGTGGCCTAGGGTTCTCTGGGGCCAACGTCCTGACTTTC
TRBD1	TRBV11-3	TRBJ1-1	.	CASSLVSTGRNTEAFF	TGTGCCAGCAGCTTAGTTTCGACAGGGCGGAACACTGAAGCTTTCTTT
.	TRBV6-5	TRBJ1-1	.	CASSKNTEAFF	TGTGCCAGCAGTAAGAACACTGAAGCTTTCTTT
.	TRBV11-3	TRBJ2-1	few	CASSLEWANEQFF	TGTGCCAGCAGCTTAGAGTGGGCCAATGAGCAGTTCTTC
TRBD1	TRBV18	TRBJ1-2	.	CASPQTPGQNYGYTF	TGTGCCAGCCCCCAAACCCCGGGACAGAACTATGGCTACACCTTC
.	TRBV20-1	TRBJ1-1	.	CSASEVLNTEAFF	TGCAGTGCTAGTGAGGTCCTGAACACTGAAGCTTTCTTT
.	TRBV27	TRBJ2-7	.	CASSLAGHSYEQYF	TGTGCCAGCAGTTTAGCGGGGCACTCCTACGAGCAGTACTTC
TRBD1	TRBV6-5	TRBJ2-1	once	CASSDGTVNEQFF	TGTGCCAGCAGCGATGGGACAGTAAATGAGCAGTTCTTC
TRBD2	TRBV7-9	TRBJ2-7	.	CASSPGEGYEQYF	TGTGCCAGCAGCCCGGGGGAGGGCTACGAGCAGTACTTC
.	TRBV11-3	TRBJ1-1	.	CASSLAGVMAEAFF	TGTGCCAGCAGCTTAGCGGGGGTGATGGCTGAAGCTTTCTTT
.	TRBV18	TRBJ2-7	.	CASSQGEPGEQYF	TGTGCCAGCTCACAGGGGGAGCCGGGCGAGCAGTACTTC
.	TRBV28	TRBJ2-7	.	CASREEGYEQYF	TGTGCCAGCAGAGAAGAGGGGTACGAGCAGTACTTC
.	TRBV28	TRBJ1-1	.	CASSFQRMNTEAFF	TGTGCCAGCAGTTTCCAGAGGATGAACACTGAAGCTTTCTTT
TRBD1	TRBV7-2	TRBJ1-2	.	CASSLAGQGYGYTF	TGTGCCAGCAGCTTAGCGGGACAGGGCTATGGCTACACCTTC
.	TRBV3-1/TRBV3-2	TRBJ1-4	.	CASSYRQTTNEKLFF	TGTGCCAGCAGCTATAGACAGACAACTAATGAAAAACTGTTTTTT
TRBD1	TRBV27	TRBJ2-7	.	CASSYRGSYEQYF	TGTGCCAGCAGTTACAGGGGTTCCTACGAGCAGTACTTC
.	TRBV7-2	TRBJ1-1	.	CASSLVNTEAFF	TGTGCCAGCAGCTTAGTGAACACTGAAGCTTTCTTT
.	TRBV27	TRBJ1-5	few	CASSFGQEYQPQHF	TGTGCCAGCAGTTTTGGCCAGGAATACCAGCCCCAGCATTTT
.	TRBV11-3	TRBJ1-1	.	CASSLGRQKPEAFF	TGTGCCAGCAGCTTAGGGCGGCAGAAACCTGAAGCTTTCTTT
.	TRBV2	TRBJ2-7	.	CASNSDRRYEQYF	TGTGCCAGCAATTCGGACCGGAGGTACGAGCAGTACTTC
TRBD1	TRBV9	TRBJ2-2	.	CASSAGQGWELFF	TGTGCCAGCAGCGCGGGACAGGGGTGGGAGCTGTTTTTT
.	TRBV3-1/TRBV3-2	TRBJ1-1	.	CAGSQGRGARTEAFF	TGTGCCGGCAGCCAAGGGCGGGGGGCGAGGACTGAAGCTTTCTTT
.	TRBV19	TRBJ1-2	.	CASSMAPGSLGYTF	TGTGCCAGTAGTATGGCCCCGGGCTCTTTGGGCTACACCTTC
TRBD1	TRBV3-1/TRBV3-2	TRBJ1-2	.	CASSRQGTNYGYTF	TGTGCCAGCAGCCGACAGGGTACCAACTATGGCTACACCTTC
.	TRBV19	TRBJ1-4	once	CASKDAAGEKLFF	TGTGCCAGTAAAGACGCGGCCGGTGAAAAACTGTTTTTT
TRBD1	TRBV5-1	TRBJ2-7	.	CASSPGQTYEQYF	TGCGCCAGCAGCCCGGGACAGACATACGAGCAGTACTTC
.	TRBV3-1/TRBV3-2	TRBJ2-7	.	CASSQEHEQYF	TGTGCCAGCAGCCAAGAACACGAGCAGTACTTC
TRBD2	TRBV4-1	TRBJ2-7	.	CASSQGTSGGANEQYF	TGCGCCAGCAGCCAGGGAACTAGCGGGGGGGCAAACGAGCAGTACTTC
TRBD1	TRBV30	TRBJ2-7	.	CAWNQGARDEQYF	TGTGCCTGGAACCAGGGGGCGCGGGACGAGCAGTACTTC
.	TRBV4-1	TRBJ1-5	.	CASSQGVGVGQPQHF	TGCGCCAGCAGCCAAGGGGTCGGGGTAGGTCAGCCCCAGCATTTT
.	TRBV3-1/TRBV3-2	TRBJ1-3	.	CASSPTWGEGNTIYF	TGTGCCAGCAGCCCGACGTGGGGAGAGGGAAACACCATATATTTT
.	TRBV10-1	TRBJ2-2	.	CATRDLNTGELFF	TGCGCCACCCGGGACCTTAACACCGGGGAGCTGTTTTTT
.	TRBV12-3/TRBV12-4	TRBJ2-7	.	CASSLVGDEQYF	TGTGCCAGCAGTTTAGTGGGGGACGAGCAGTACTTC
TRBD2	TRBV5-1	TRBJ2-3	.	CASSLAGLAGEWSTDTQYF	TGCGCCAGCAGCTTGGCGGGACTAGCGGGGGAATGGAGCACAGATACGCAGTATTTT
.	TRBV27	TRBJ2-7	once	CASSLTESLGEQYF	TGTGCCAGCAGTTTAACTGAGTCCTTGGGGGAGCAGTACTTC
.	TRBV6-5	TRBJ1-3	.	CASSSSGTSGNTIYF	TGTGCCAGCAGTTCCAGCGGGACTAGTGGAAACACCATATATTTT
.	TRBV3-1/TRBV3-2	TRBJ1-1	.	CASSAGLPPFF	TGTGCCAGCAGCGCAGGGTTGCCCCCATTTTTT
.	TRBV6-5	TRBJ1-2	.	CASSYSTLRDKGYTF	TGTGCCAGCAGTTACTCAACACTCAGGGACAAGGGCTACACCTTC
.	TRBV11-2	TRBJ1-5	once	CASSRGGAEGQPQHF	TGTGCCAGCAGCCGCGGAGGGGCGGAGGGTCAGCCCCAGCATTTT
.	TRBV25-1	TRBJ1-1	.	CASTRQDTEAFF	TGTGCCAGCACGAGGCAAGACACTGAAGCTTTCTTT
.	TRBV18	TRBJ1-1	few	CASSPPKGWNTEAFF	TGTGCCAGCTCACCACCGAAGGGGTGGAACACTGAAGCTTTCTTT
.	TRBV6-5	TRBJ2-1	.	CASTPGEYNEQFF	TGTGCCAGCACCCCGGGGGAGTACAATGAGCAGTTCTTC